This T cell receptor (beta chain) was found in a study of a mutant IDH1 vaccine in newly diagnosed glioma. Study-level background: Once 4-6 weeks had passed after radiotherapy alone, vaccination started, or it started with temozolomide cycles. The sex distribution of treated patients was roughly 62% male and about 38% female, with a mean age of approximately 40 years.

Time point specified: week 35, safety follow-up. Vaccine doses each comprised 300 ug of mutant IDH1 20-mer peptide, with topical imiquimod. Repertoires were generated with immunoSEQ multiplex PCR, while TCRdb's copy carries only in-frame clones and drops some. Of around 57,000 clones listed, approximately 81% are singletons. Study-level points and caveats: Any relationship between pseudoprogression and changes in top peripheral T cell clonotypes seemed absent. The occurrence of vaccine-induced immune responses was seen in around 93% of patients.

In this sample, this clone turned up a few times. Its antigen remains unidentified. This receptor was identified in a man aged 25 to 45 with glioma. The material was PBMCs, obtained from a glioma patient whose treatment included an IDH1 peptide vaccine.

CDR3 region: CASTKGTAYGYTF. CDR3 nucleotides: TGTGCCAGCACTAAAGGGACTGCCTATGGCTACACCTTC. The V gene is TRBV6-5, the J gene TRBJ1-2, with D tentatively TRBD1 (5 bases). V was pared by 7 bases and J by 4 bases, with 13 bases between. Per germline, CDR1 MNHEY and CDR2 SVGAGI. The CDR3 covers 13 residues.